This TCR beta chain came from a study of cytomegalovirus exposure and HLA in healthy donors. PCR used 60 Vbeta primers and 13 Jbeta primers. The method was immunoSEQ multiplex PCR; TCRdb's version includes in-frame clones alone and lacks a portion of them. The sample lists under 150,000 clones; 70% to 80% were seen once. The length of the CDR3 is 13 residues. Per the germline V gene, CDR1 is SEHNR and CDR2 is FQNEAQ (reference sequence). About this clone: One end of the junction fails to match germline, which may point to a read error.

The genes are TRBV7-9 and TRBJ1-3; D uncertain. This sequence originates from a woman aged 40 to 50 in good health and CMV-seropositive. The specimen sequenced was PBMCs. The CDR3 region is CPSSRASGNTIYF. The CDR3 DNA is TGTCCCAGCAGCCGAGCCTCTGGAAACACCATATATTTT.